This T cell receptor (beta chain) appears in the sequencing data of a study of cytomegalovirus exposure and HLA in healthy donors. PCR was performed using 60 Vbeta and 13 Jbeta primers. Profiled with immunoSEQ multiplex PCR; TCRdb holds only in-frame clones, not every one. This table has tens of thousands of clones, roughly 78% appearing once. The length of the CDR3 is 14 residues. Germline CDR1 and CDR2: SGHTA and FQGTGA. The V end lost 4 bases, the J end lost 1 base, and 10 bases lay between the germline ends. This sequence joins TRBV7-3 and TRBJ1-1, with D maybe TRBD1 (6 bases). The clonotype originates from a woman aged 40 to 50 in good health and CMV-seropositive. Sample: PBMCs. The CDR3 region is CASSSQGPNTEAFF. The CDR3 DNA reads TGTGCCAGCAGCTCCCAGGGGCCGAACACTGAAGCTTTCTTT.